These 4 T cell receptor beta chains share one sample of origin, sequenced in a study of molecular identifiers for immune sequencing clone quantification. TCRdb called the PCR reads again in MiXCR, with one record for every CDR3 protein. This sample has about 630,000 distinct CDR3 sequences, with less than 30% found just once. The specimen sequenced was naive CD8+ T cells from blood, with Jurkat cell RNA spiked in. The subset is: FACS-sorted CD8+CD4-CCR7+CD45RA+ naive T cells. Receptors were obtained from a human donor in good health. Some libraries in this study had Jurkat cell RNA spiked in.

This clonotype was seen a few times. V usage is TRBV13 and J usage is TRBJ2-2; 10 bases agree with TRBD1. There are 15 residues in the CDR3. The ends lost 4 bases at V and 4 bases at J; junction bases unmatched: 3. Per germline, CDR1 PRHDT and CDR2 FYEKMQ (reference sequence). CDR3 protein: CASSSDRGLTGELFF. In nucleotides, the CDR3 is TGTGCCAGCAGCTCAGACAGGGGGCTCACCGGGGAGCTGTTTTTT.

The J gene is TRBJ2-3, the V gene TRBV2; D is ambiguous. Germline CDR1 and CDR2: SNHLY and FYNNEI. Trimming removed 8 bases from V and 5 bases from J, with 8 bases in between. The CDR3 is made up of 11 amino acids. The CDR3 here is CASLRIDTQYF. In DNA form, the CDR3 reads TGTGCCAGCTTACGGATAGATACGCAGTATTTT. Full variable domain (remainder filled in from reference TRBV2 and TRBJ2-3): EPEVTQTPSHQVTQMGQEVILRCVPISNHLYFYWYRQILGQKVEFLVSFYNNEISEKSEIFDDQFSVERPDGSNFTLKIRSTKLEDSAMYFCASLRIDTQYFGPGTRLTVL.

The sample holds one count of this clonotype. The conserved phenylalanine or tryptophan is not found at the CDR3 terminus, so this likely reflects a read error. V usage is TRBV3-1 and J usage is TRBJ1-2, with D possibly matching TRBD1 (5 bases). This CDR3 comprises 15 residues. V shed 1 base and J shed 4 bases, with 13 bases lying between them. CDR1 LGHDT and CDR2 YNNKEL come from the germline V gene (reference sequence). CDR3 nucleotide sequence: TGTGCCAGCAGCCAAGCGAGGGGCGCTGGCTATGGCTACACCCTC. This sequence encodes CASSQARGAGYGYTL.

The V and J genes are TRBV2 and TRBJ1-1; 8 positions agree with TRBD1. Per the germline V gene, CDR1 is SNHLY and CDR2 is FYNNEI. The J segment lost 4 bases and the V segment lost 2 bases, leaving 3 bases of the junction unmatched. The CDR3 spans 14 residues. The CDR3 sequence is CASSERTGITEAFF. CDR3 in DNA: TGTGCCAGCAGTGAACGGACAGGGATCACTGAAGCTTTCTTT.